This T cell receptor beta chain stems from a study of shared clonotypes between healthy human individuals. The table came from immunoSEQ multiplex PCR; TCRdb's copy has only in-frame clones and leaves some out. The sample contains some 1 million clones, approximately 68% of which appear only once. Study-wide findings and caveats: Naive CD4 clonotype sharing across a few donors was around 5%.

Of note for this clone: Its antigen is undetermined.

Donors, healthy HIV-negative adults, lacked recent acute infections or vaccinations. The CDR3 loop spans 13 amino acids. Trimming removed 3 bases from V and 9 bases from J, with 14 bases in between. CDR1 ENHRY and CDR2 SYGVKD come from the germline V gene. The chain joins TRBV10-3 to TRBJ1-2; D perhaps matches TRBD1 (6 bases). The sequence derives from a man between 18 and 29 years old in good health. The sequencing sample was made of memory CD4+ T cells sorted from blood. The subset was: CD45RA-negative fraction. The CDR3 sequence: CAISETGSPSYTF. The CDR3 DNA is TGTGCCATCAGTGAAACAGGGAGCCCTAGCTACACCTTC.